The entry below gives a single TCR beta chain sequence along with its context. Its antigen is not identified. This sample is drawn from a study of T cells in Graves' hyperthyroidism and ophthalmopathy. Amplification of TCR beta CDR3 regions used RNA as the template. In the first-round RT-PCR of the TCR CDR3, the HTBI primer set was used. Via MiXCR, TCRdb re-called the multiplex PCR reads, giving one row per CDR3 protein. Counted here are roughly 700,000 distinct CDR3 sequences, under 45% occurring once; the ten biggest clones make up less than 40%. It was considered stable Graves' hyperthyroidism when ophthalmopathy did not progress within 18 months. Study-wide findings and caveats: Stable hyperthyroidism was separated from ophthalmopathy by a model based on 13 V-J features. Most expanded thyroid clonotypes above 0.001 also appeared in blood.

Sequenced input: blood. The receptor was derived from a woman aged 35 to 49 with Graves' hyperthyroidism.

The CDR3 here is CASSMIQGGTEAFF. Here the CDR3 DNA reads TGTGCCAGCAGCATGATCCAGGGAGGCACTGAAGCTTTCTTT. V and J are TRBV7-9 and TRBJ1-1, with D maybe TRBD1 (5 bases). The CDR3 sequence is 14 residues long. Germline V lookup: CDR1 SEHNR, CDR2 FQNEAQ (reference sequence). Trimming pared 5 bases from V and 4 bases from J, leaving 14 bases between.